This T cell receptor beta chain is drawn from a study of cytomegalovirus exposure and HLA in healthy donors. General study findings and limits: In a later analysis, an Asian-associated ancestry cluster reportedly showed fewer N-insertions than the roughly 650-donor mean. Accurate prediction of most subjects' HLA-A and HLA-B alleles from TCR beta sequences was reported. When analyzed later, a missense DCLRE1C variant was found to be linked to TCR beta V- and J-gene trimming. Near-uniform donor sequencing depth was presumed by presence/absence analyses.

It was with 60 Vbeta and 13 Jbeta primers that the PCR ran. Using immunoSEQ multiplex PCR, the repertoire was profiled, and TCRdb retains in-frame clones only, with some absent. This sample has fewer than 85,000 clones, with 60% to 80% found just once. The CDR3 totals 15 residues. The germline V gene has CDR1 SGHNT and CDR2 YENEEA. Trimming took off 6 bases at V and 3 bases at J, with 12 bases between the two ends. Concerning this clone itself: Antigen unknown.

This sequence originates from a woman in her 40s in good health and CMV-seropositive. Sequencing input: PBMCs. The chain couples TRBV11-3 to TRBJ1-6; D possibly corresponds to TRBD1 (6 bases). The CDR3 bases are TGTGCCAGCAGTCGGCAGGGGAGCTATAATTCACCCCTCCACTTT. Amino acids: CASSRQGSYNSPLHF.